This TCR beta chain was sequenced during a study of blood T cells in healthy people across ages. Together with a sample-barcoded 5' primer, a J-beta primer mix was included in a second PCR lasting about 6 to 12 cycles. TCRdb redid the calling of the 5' RACE reads with MiXCR, one entry per CDR3 protein. The repertoire holds some 1 million distinct CDR3 sequences, with 45% as singletons. The receptor comes from a woman aged 55-70 years in good health. Sequencing was carried out using blood.

Here the CDR3 reads CASSPGGRYPYEQYF. The CDR3 DNA is TGTGCCAGCAGCCCCGGTGGTCGGTATCCTTACGAGCAGTACTTC. V gene TRBV28 combines with J gene TRBJ2-7, with D uncertain. V was clipped by 6 bases and J by 4 bases, with 19 bases between them. The CDR3 has 15 residues. Looked up from germline, CDR1 is MDHEN and CDR2 is SYDVKM. Full variable domain (missing parts from reference TRBV28 and TRBJ2-7): DVKVTQSSRYLVKRTGEKVFLECVQDMDHENMFWYRQDPGLGLRLIYFSYDVKMKEKGDIPEGYSVSREKKERFSLILESASTNQTSMYLCASSPGGRYPYEQYFGPGTRLTVT.